The sequence of this TCR beta chain was determined in a study of shared clonotypes between healthy human individuals. Study-wide background: Per-donor plates numbered three CD4 naive, three CD4 memory, two CD8 naive and one CD8 memory.

As concerns this clone: Antigen specificity is unknown.

The V and J ends lost 2 bases and 10 bases, in that order; junction bases with no gene match: 10. Germline assignment: CDR1 SEHNR and CDR2 FQNEAQ (reference sequence). This CDR3 has 16 amino acids. TCRdb's copy holds only in-frame clones and misses some; the assay was immunoSEQ multiplex PCR. The sample includes about 1 million clones, around 76% seen only once; the top ten take roughly 1.4%. Broader study findings: Blood was the sole source, and tissue repertoires probably differ. All-four-donor shared clonotypes had higher generation probabilities than non-shared clonotypes did. Rarefaction revealed incomplete sorted-subset sequencing despite large depth.

Source material: memory CD4+ T cells sorted from blood. The subset was: CD45RA-negative fraction. The source of this sequence is a man younger than 30 in good health. J is TRBJ1-4 and V is TRBV7-9, with 10 bases identical to TRBD1. DNA for the CDR3: TGTGCCAGCAGCTTATCGGACAGGGGGGGTTCGGGAAAACTGTTTTTT. It codes for CASSLSDRGGSGKLFF.